This TCR beta chain was sequenced during a study of OX40 agonist ivuxolimab in advanced cancers. About the investigation overall: Ivuxolimab was an agonistic, fully human IgG2 monoclonal antibody directed against OX40 (CD134), a costimulatory receptor. Intravenous ivuxolimab was administered to patients every 2 weeks at six dose levels: 0.01, 0.1, 0.3, 1.5, 3 and 10 mg/kg. Of the roughly 52 patients in dose escalation, some 20 had hepatocellular carcinoma, about 15 had melanoma, 9 had renal cell carcinoma and 9 had head and neck cancer. The dose-escalation cohort was about 87% male with a mean age of about 58 years, ranging from about 20 to 85. Prior anti-PD-1, anti-PD-L1 or anti-CTLA-4 therapy was permitted, and less than 45% of dose-escalation patients had received checkpoint inhibitors. Partial responses were achieved by three dose-escalation patients, of whom one had hepatocellular carcinoma and two had cutaneous melanoma. The purpose of peripheral TCRbeta sequencing was to test whether ivuxolimab changed TCR sequence diversity and led to clonal T-cell expansion. The paper reports the monotherapy dose-escalation portion (N of about 54 patients) of the phase I ivuxolimab trial.

To sequence the TCRbeta CDR3 region, genomic DNA was isolated from the sorted cells. The immunoSEQ Assay was used to sequence the TCRbeta CDR3 regions. This is the immuneACCESS table as TCRdb keeps it, with only in-frame sequences that have V and J called. A part of the clones is gone; compared with another copy, unresolved V genes explain less than half, and the rest is unexplained. Here the sample has some 90,000 clones; about 89% occur a single time. About 4.6% of the sample belongs to the ten largest clones. The investigation overall reported the following: Antigen specificity was not determined for the clonally expanded peripheral T cells. Low levels of normalized T-cell clonal expansion were also seen in some patients who did not respond. At doses of 0.1 to 3.0 mg/kg, clonal expansion of both CD4+ and CD8+ blood T cells was observed from baseline to week 6. On average, CD8+ T cells showed more expanded clones than CD4+ T cells after ivuxolimab. In partial responders in the 0.1-3.0 mg/kg groups, normalized peripheral clonal expansion was found to be among the lowest, especially among CD8+ T cells.

The trial excluded patients who had a history of autoimmune disease or were on systemic immunosuppression. Peripheral blood for TCR sequencing was drawn from every dose cohort at baseline, at cycle 4 day 1 and at cycle 7 day 1. The samples were drawn from a first-in-human, open-label, multicenter phase I dose-escalation trial of ivuxolimab. Adults with locally advanced or metastatic melanoma, renal cell, hepatocellular, or head and neck squamous cell carcinoma were enrolled in the trial. Before TCR sequencing, CD4+ T cells and CD8+ T cells from peripheral blood were sorted into separate populations. Notes on this clone: Its antigen is unknown. No quality values exist for individual bases; no much larger clone is one base distant.

CDR1 and CDR2 (SNHLY, FYNNEI) derive from the germline V gene. V is reduced by 7 bases and J by 8 bases, leaving a spacing of 9 bases between them. The CDR3 numbers 11 residues from cysteine through phenylalanine. The entry retains the CDR3 DNA only, 33 bases that are in frame from base 1. The material was CD4+ or CD8+ T cells sorted from blood, obtained in a trial of the OX40 agonist ivuxolimab. This sequence was found in an adult with an advanced solid tumor such as melanoma, head and neck, liver or kidney cancer. The rearranged segments are TRBV2 and TRBJ2-1; confidence is insufficient to name the D gene. The base sequence is TGTGCCAGCACAATGGGTGATGAGCAGTTCTTC. Its protein is CASTMGDEQFF.